Below are 27 T cell receptor beta chains sequenced from a single sample in a study of shared T cell receptors in the human thymus. Data came from immunoSEQ multiplex PCR; TCRdb stores just in-frame clones and leaves some out. The top ten clones hold around 0.0099% of a sample with roughly 710,000 clones, over 75% of them seen once. A further study also used this sample, focusing on human thymus T cells.

Sequenced: thymocytes. These receptors were collected from a girl less than two years old with a congenital heart defect.

CDR3 in DNA: TGTGCCAGCAGTCGGCCCGGGAGCAATCAGCCCCAGCATTTT. Translation: CASSRPGSNQPQHF. The chain links TRBV6-5 to TRBJ1-5; D ambiguous. The CDR3 loop spans 14 amino acids. The germline gives CDR1 MNHEY, CDR2 SVGAGI. Deletions cut 5 bases from V and 1 base from J, with 9 bases between.

The chain combines TRBV27 with TRBJ2-7; 9 bases are shared with TRBD1. The V segment lost 6 bases and the J segment 5 bases; nucleotides outside the gene matches: 11. CDR1 and CDR2 (germline): MNHEY, SMNVEV (reference sequence). The CDR3 loop spans 15 amino acids. As DNA, the CDR3 is TGTGCCAGCAGCCGTACTCGGGACAGGGTTGACGAGCAGTACTTC. Its translation is CASSRTRDRVDEQYF.

The rearrangement uses TRBV4-1 and TRBJ2-5, with D maybe TRBD2 (7 bases). CDR1 is MGHRA, CDR2 YSYEKL, per germline. The CDR3 has 15 amino acids. The V end was cut by 5 bases, the J end by 6 bases, with 19 bases between. The CDR3 DNA sequence: TGCGCCAGCAGCGTCCTGCGGGGGCGCATTAAGACCCAGTACTTC. Amino acid sequence: CASSVLRGRIKTQYF.

The chain couples TRBV6-1 to TRBJ2-1; tentatively, D is TRBD1 (6 bases). CDR3 length: 18 amino acids. Germline CDR1 MNHNS, CDR2 SASEGT. The germline V and J ends were trimmed by 1 base and 3 bases, with 19 bases remaining between them. CDR3 nucleotide sequence: TGTGCCAGCAGTGAAGAGCTCCGTCACAGGGTATTCTACAATGAGCAGTTCTTC. The encoded protein is CASSEELRHRVFYNEQFF.

This chain uses TRBV7-8 with TRBJ2-1, with TRBD2 as a possible D gene (6 bases). The CDR3 runs 16 residues. Deletions cut 5 bases from V and 0 bases from J, with 14 bases between. The V gene's germline CDR1 is SGHVS and CDR2 FQNEAQ. CDR3 amino acids: CASSPRTTLSYNEQFF. The CDR3 DNA is TGTGCCAGCAGCCCGAGGACTACCCTCTCCTACAATGAGCAGTTCTTC. Drawing the rest from reference TRBV7-8 and TRBJ2-1, the complete variable domain is GAGVSQSPRYKVAKRGQDVALRCDPISGHVSLFWYQQALGQGPEFLTYFQNEAQLDKSGLPSDRFFAERPEGSVSTLKIQRTQQEDSAVYLCASSPRTTLSYNEQFFGPGTRLTVL.

The chain couples TRBV25-1 to TRBJ1-2, with D perhaps TRBD1 (5 bases). The ends were cut back, 3 bases at V and 2 bases at J, with 19 bases in the middle. Germline CDR1 and CDR2: MGHDK and SYGVNS. The CDR3 covers 17 residues. The CDR3 loop is CASSEEGMISSNYGYTF. The CDR3 bases are TGTGCCAGCAGTGAGGAGGGGATGATCTCTAGCAACTATGGCTACACCTTC.

A word on this clone: The junction does not match germline at one end; this may be a read error. V is TRBV18 and J is TRBJ2-1; D is uncertain. Per the germline V gene, CDR1 is KGHSH and CDR2 is LQKENI. This CDR3 comprises 13 residues. The CDR3 DNA sequence: TGTGCCAGCCCACCGTCAGGATACAATGAGCAGTTCTTC. Its translation is CASPPSGYNEQFF. The entire variable domain, with the rest obtained from reference TRBV18 and TRBJ2-1, is as follows: NAGVMQNPRHLVRRRGQEARLRCSPMKGHSHVYWYRQLPEEGLKFMVYLQKENIIDESGMPKERFSAEFPKEGPSILRIQQVVRGDSAAYFCASPPSGYNEQFFGPGTRLTVL.

This clone has a single count. The junction departs from germline at one end; a sequencing error may be responsible. This sequence joins TRBV7-7 and TRBJ2-3; D ambiguous. Germline-derived CDR1 and CDR2 are SSHAT and FNYEAQ (reference sequence). The CDR3 length is 13 residues. The CDR3 sequence: CASSPTPTDTQYF. The CDR3 DNA sequence: TGTGCTAGCAGCCCTACCCCCACAGATACGCAGTATTTT.

This clone was recorded a few times. The V gene is TRBV5-1, the J gene TRBJ1-1; TRBD1 matches 8 bases. This CDR3 contains 14 residues. The junction had 9 bases not matched to a gene; V was cut back by 5 bases and J by 6 bases. Germline CDR1 is SGHRS and CDR2 is YFSETQ. CDR3 coding DNA: TGCGCCAGCAGATCGGGACAGGACGAACCTGAAGCTTTCTTT. Residues: CASRSGQDEPEAFF.

The chain uses TRBV7-2 and TRBJ1-2; 7 bases map to TRBD1. The CDR3 contains 14 residues. J gave up 4 bases and V 1 base, and 3 bases lay outside the gene matches. The germline V gene has CDR1 SGHTA and CDR2 FQGNSA. CDR3 sequence (DNA): TGTGCCAGCAGCTTAGGGGACAGCCTCTATGGCTACACCTTC. It yields the protein CASSLGDSLYGYTF.

V usage is TRBV6-5 and J usage is TRBJ2-1; the match to TRBD2 covers 8 bases. J was trimmed by 10 bases and V by 6 bases; bases with no gene match: 8. Germline V gene sequence: CDR1 MNHEY, CDR2 SVGAGI. This CDR3 is 13 amino acids long. The CDR3 DNA is TGTGCCAGCAGAACCGTCCGGGGGGGAGAGCAGTTCTTC. This translates into CASRTVRGGEQFF.

The genes are TRBV5-4 and TRBJ2-4; perhaps TRBD1 as D (8 bases). The CDR3 spans 20 residues. Germline CDR1 and CDR2: SGHNT and YYREEE (reference sequence). V was shortened by 4 bases and J by 0 bases, with 26 bases between the two germline ends. The CDR3 loop reads CASSNGGAGGGSLAKNIQYF. CDR3 DNA sequence: TGTGCCAGCAGCAATGGGGGGGCAGGGGGCGGTTCATTAGCCAAAAACATTCAGTACTTC. The full variable domain, with the rest looked up from reference TRBV5-4 and TRBJ2-4, is ETGVTQSPTHLIKTRGQQVTLRCSSQSGHNTVSWYQQALGQGPQFIFQYYREEENGRGNFPPRFSGLQFPNYSSELNVNALELDDSALYLCASSNGGAGGGSLAKNIQYFGAGTRLSVL.

The V call is TRBV7-2, the J call TRBJ2-5; 13 bases are a match to TRBD2. CDR1 is SGHTA and CDR2 is FQGNSA in the germline V gene. V shed 5 bases and J 5 bases; nucleotides not matched to a gene: 5. CDR3 length equals 15 residues. The CDR3 spells CASSIGLAGAETQYF. The CDR3 DNA follows: TGTGCCAGCAGCATTGGACTAGCGGGGGCGGAGACCCAGTACTTC. Variable domain in full (rest from reference TRBV7-2 and TRBJ2-5): GAGVSQSPSNKVTEKGKDVELRCDPISGHTALYWYRQSLGQGLEFLIYFQGNSAPDKSGLPSDRFSAERTGGSVSTLTIQRTQQEDSAVYLCASSIGLAGAETQYFGPGTRLLVL.

The chain uses TRBV7-9 and TRBJ1-5; D unclear. The CDR3 runs to 13 residues. Germline CDR1 SEHNR, CDR2 FQNEAQ (reference sequence). V dropped 4 bases and J dropped 7 bases, with 11 bases sitting between them. CDR3 residues: CASSSGPGQPQHF. The CDR3 DNA reads as TGTGCCAGCAGCTCAGGACCGGGGCAGCCCCAGCATTTT.

This sequence joins TRBV10-3 and TRBJ1-4; D perhaps matches TRBD1 (5 bases). The CDR3 spans 11 residues. From germline, CDR1 is ENHRY and CDR2 SYGVKD. V was cut by 3 bases and J by 12 bases, with 8 bases left in between. This chain's CDR3 is CAISDLGELFF. The CDR3 nucleotides are TGTGCCATCAGTGATTTAGGGGAACTGTTTTTT.

The chain carries TRBV28 and TRBJ1-5, with D perhaps matching TRBD1 (5 bases). The CDR3 extends over 15 amino acids. Trimming stripped 2 bases from V and 6 bases from J, with 14 bases between. Germline values: CDR1 MDHEN, CDR2 SYDVKM. The chain's CDR3 is CASSLTSRVTQPQHF. In DNA form, the CDR3 reads TGTGCCAGCAGTTTAACTTCCAGGGTCACTCAGCCCCAGCATTTT.

The rearrangement joins TRBV7-9 to TRBJ1-2; 9 bases map to TRBD1. Germline values: CDR1 SEHNR, CDR2 FQNEAQ (reference sequence). After removal of 0 bases from V and 2 bases from J, the junction contained 7 bases not matched to a gene. The CDR3 is 17 amino acids. The CDR3 nucleotides are TGTGCCAGCAGCTTAGCGGGACAGGGCGACTACAACTATGGCTACACCTTC. It codes for CASSLAGQGDYNYGYTF.

This clone was detected once. V gene TRBV6-1 combines with J gene TRBJ1-1, with D perhaps matching TRBD1 (6 bases). The V end lost 1 base, the J end lost 1 base, and 7 bases lay between the germline ends. CDR1 and CDR2 from the germline V gene are MNHNS and SASEGT. This CDR3 contains 14 residues. CDR3 in DNA: TGTGCCAGCAGTGAAGGGGGACAGAACACTGAAGCTTTCTTT. This codes for CASSEGGQNTEAFF.

This clone was seen a single time. The chain uses TRBV4-1 and TRBJ2-3; tentative D call: TRBD2 (7 bases). The CDR3 length is 19 residues. Trimming cost V 0 bases and J 2 bases, with 21 bases left between them. The germline V gene encodes CDR1 MGHRA and CDR2 YSYEKL. CDR3 bases: TGCGCCAGCAGCCAAGATTGGCGGGGGCCCTCCCCTTACACAGATACGCAGTATTTT. Translating gives CASSQDWRGPSPYTDTQYF.

This clone appeared once. The chain carries TRBV2 and TRBJ1-2, with D hard to call. Germline assignment: CDR1 SNHLY and CDR2 FYNNEI. V gave up 6 bases and J gave up 4 bases, with 12 bases separating them. The CDR3 has 13 amino acids. As DNA, the CDR3 is TGTGCCAGCAGCCTACGACACCTCTATGGCTACACCTTC. Translated, it gives CASSLRHLYGYTF.

This clone was seen just once. CDR3 coding DNA: TGTGCCAGCAGCGCCGGACAGGGGGCAGAGACCCAGTACTTC. Protein product: CASSAGQGAETQYF. The chain couples TRBV2 to TRBJ2-5; 11 nucleotides match TRBD1. CDR3 length equals 14 residues. The germline gives CDR1 SNHLY, CDR2 FYNNEI. The V gene end was trimmed by 6 bases and the J gene end by 4 bases; junction bases not matched to a gene: 4.

The chain has TRBV6-1 and TRBJ2-7; TRBD1 is a possible D gene (5 bases). Germline assignment: CDR1 MNHNS and CDR2 SASEGT. The CDR3 sequence is 15 residues long. Trimming took 0 bases from V and 9 from J, leaving 18 bases between them. The CDR3 coding sequence is TGTGCCAGCAGTGAAGCCTTGGGGCCGCTCACGTGGCAGTACTTC. Its translation is CASSEALGPLTWQYF.

This chain connects TRBV9 to TRBJ2-1; TRBD2 agrees at 7 bases. CDR3 length: 15 residues. CDR1 is SGDLS and CDR2 is YYNGEE in the germline V gene. The V segment lost 4 bases and the J segment 4 bases; nucleotides outside the gene matches: 8. The chain's CDR3 is CASSPGGGEYNEQFF. The CDR3 region has the DNA TGTGCCAGCAGCCCGGGTGGGGGGGAGTACAATGAGCAGTTCTTC.

The chain couples TRBV5-4 to TRBJ1-1; TRBD1 might be the D (5 bases). The germline V gene has CDR1 SGHNT and CDR2 YYREEE (reference sequence). The CDR3 is 17 residues long. V was cut by 0 bases and J by 7 bases, with 22 bases left in between. The CDR3 DNA reads TGTGCCAGCAGCTTGGGGGTACAGGATCCGAGAACGTATGAAGCTTTCTTT. This translates into CASSLGVQDPRTYEAFF.

This chain links TRBV5-5 with TRBJ2-7; 7 bases agree with TRBD1. Germline V CDR1 and CDR2: SGHKS, YYEKEE (reference sequence). CDR3 size: 13 residues. V shed 5 bases and J 6 bases; nucleotides not matched to a gene: 8. CDR3 region: CASSYLHRGEQYF. The CDR3 nucleotides are TGTGCCAGCAGTTACCTCCACAGGGGCGAGCAGTACTTC.

The chain links TRBV10-3 to TRBJ1-3; tentatively, D is TRBD1 (5 bases). The CDR3 length is 15 residues. The germline V gene encodes CDR1 ENHRY and CDR2 SYGVKD. Trimming pared 8 bases from V and 1 base from J, leaving 15 bases between. In nucleotides, the CDR3 is TGTGCCATCTCTAGGGATGGGGGGTCTGGAAACACCATATATTTT. It translates to CAISRDGGSGNTIYF.

This clone was picked up a small number of times. The chain joins TRBV15 to TRBJ1-1; TRBD1 is a possible D gene (6 bases). The ends were cut back, 0 bases at V and 1 base at J, with 18 bases in the middle. CDR1 LNHNV and CDR2 YYDKDF come from the germline V gene (reference sequence). The CDR3 is 18 amino acids. CDR3 sequence (DNA): TGTGCCACCAGCAGAGATCAGAGTGGGGGCAGGGGGAACACTGAAGCTTTCTTT. It is translated as CATSRDQSGGRGNTEAFF.